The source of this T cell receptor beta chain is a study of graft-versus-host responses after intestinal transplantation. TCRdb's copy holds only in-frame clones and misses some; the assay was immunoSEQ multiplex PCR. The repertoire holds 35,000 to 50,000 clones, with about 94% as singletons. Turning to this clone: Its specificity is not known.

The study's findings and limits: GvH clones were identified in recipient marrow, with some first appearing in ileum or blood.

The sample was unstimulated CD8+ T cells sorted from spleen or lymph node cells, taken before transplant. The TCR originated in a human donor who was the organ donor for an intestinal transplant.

The CDR3 DNA follows: TGTGCCAGCAGCACTAGCGGGAGCACAGATACGCAGTATTTT. Residues: CASSTSGSTDTQYF. The chain joins TRBV9 to TRBJ2-3, with 9 nucleotides matching TRBD2. CDR3 length: 14 residues. V trimming: 4 bases; J trimming: 0 bases; junction bases outside the gene matches: 0. Germline lookup yields CDR1 SGDLS and CDR2 YYNGEE.